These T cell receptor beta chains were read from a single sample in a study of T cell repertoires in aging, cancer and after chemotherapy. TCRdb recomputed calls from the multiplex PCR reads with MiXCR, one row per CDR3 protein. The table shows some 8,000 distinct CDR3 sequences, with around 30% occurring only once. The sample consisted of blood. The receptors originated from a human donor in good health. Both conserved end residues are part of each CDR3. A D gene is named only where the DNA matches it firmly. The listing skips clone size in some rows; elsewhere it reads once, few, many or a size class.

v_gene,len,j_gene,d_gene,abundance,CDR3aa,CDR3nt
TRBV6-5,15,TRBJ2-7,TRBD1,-,CASSYSTQGAYEQYF,TGTGCCAGCAGTTACTCGACACAGGGGGCCTATGAGCAGTACTTC
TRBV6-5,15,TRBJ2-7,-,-,CASSYSRGAASEQYF,TGTGCCAGCAGTTACTCGCGAGGGGCGGCTAGCGAGCAGTACTTC
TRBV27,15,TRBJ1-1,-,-,CASSLAWGGGTEAFF,TGTGCCAGCAGTTTGGCGTGGGGGGGAGGGACTGAAGCTTTCTTT
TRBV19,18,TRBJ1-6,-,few,CASSLGWRGAVDNSPLHF,TGTGCCAGTAGCCTTGGATGGCGGGGGGCTGTCGATAATTCACCCCTCCACTTT
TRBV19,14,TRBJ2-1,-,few,CASSIKGQENEQFF,TGTGCCAGTAGTATTAAAGGGCAGGAAAATGAGCAGTTCTTC
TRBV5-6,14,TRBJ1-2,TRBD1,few,CASSQFQGDYGYTF,TGTGCCAGCAGCCAGTTCCAGGGGGACTATGGCTACACCTTC
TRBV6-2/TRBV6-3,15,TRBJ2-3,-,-,CASSPRRGSTDTQYF,TGTGCCAGCAGTCCCCGCAGGGGAAGCACAGATACGCAGTATTTT
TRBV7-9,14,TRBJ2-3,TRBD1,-,CASSHYRDSYTQYF,TGTGCCAGCAGCCATTACCGGGACAGTTATACGCAGTATTTT
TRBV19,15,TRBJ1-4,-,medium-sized,CASSMAGMANEKLFF,TGTGCCAGTAGTATGGCAGGGATGGCTAATGAAAAACTGTTTTTT
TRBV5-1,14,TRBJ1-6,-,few,CASSLGQKNSPLHF,TGCGCCAGCAGCTTGGGACAGAAGAATTCACCCCTCCACTTT
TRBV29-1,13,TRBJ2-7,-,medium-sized,CSVVEVGPYEQYF,TGCAGCGTTGTGGAGGTAGGACCCTACGAGCAGTACTTC
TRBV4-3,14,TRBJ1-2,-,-,CASSQEVGASGYTF,TGCGCCAGCAGCCAAGAGGTGGGGGCGAGTGGCTACACCTTC
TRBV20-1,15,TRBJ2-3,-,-,CSARDWQMSPDTQYF,TGCAGTGCTAGAGATTGGCAGATGAGCCCAGATACGCAGTATTTT
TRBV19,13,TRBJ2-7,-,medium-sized,CASSSLGAYEQYF,TGTGCCTCTAGTAGTCTGGGGGCCTACGAGCAGTACTTC
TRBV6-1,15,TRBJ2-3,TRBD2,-,CASSELAGGPDTQYF,TGTGCCAGCAGTGAACTAGCGGGGGGGCCGGATACGCAGTATTTT
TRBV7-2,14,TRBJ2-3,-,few,CASSLRASTDTQYF,TGTGCCAGCAGCTTAAGAGCTAGCACAGATACGCAGTATTTT
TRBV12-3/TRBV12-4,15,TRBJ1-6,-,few,CASSLGGGGNSPLHF,TGTGCCAGCAGTTTAGGAGGGGGAGGTAATTCACCCCTCCACTTT
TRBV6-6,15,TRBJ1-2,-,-,CASSFAGGRDGGYTF,TGTGCCAGCAGTTTCGCCGGGGGAAGGGACGGCGGCTACACCTTC
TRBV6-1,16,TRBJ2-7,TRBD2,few,CASSFAAGAGYYEQYF,TGTGCCAGCAGTTTCGCAGCGGGGGCCGGGTATTACGAGCAGTACTTC
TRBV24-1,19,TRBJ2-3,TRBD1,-,CATSDPGQGSGTHTDTQYF,TGTGCCACCAGTGATCCGGGACAGGGGAGCGGTACACACACAGATACGCAGTATTTT
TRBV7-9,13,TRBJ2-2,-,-,CASTQRPTGELFF,TGTGCCAGCACCCAGAGGCCCACCGGGGAGCTGTTTTTT
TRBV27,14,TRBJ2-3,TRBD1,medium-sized,CASQGQVGTDTQYF,TGTGCCAGCCAGGGACAGGTTGGCACAGATACGCAGTATTTT
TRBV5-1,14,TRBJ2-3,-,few,CASSWGTRGDTQYF,TGCGCCAGCAGCTGGGGGACCCGCGGAGATACGCAGTATTTT
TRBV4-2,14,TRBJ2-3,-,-,CASSQEGLSDTQYF,TGTGCCAGCAGCCAAGAAGGTCTTTCAGATACGCAGTATTTT
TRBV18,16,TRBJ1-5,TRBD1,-,CASSRSISGGGQPQHF,TGTGCCAGCTCAAGGTCCATTTCAGGGGGCGGACAGCCCCAGCATTTT
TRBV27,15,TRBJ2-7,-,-,CASSLWAGAAYEQYF,TGTGCCAGCAGTTTATGGGCGGGGGCAGCCTACGAGCAGTACTTC
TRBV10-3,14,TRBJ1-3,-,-,CAISDVPGGNTIYF,TGTGCCATCAGTGATGTCCCCGGAGGAAACACCATATATTTT
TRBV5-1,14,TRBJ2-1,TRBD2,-,CASSLVAGADEQFF,TGCGCCAGCAGCTTGGTAGCGGGGGCGGACGAGCAGTTCTTC
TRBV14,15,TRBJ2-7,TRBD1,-,CASSQENRGRYEQYF,TGTGCCAGCAGCCAAGAAAACAGGGGCCGGTACGAGCAGTACTTC
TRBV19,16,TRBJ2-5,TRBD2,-,CASSMTSGGGEETQYF,TGTGCCAGTAGTATGACTAGCGGGGGGGGAGAAGAGACCCAGTACTTC
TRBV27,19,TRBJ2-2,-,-,CASTLAPRAGPGNTGELFF,TGTGCCAGCACTTTAGCCCCACGGGCTGGACCCGGGAACACCGGGGAGCTGTTTTTT
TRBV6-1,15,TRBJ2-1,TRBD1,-,CASSDRTGHYNEQFF,TGTGCCAGCAGTGATCGGACAGGGCATTACAATGAGCAGTTCTTC
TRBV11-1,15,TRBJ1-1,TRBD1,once,CASSSYPGGGTEAFF,TGTGCCAGCAGCTCTTACCCAGGGGGTGGGACTGAAGCTTTCTTT
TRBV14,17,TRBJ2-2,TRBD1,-,CASSQERGTGITGELFF,TGTGCCAGCAGCCAAGAACGCGGGACAGGAATAACCGGGGAGCTGTTTTTT
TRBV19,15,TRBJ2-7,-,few,CASSLTDGGPYEQYF,TGTGCCAGTAGTCTCACGGACGGCGGTCCCTACGAGCAGTACTTC
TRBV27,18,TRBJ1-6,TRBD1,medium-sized,CASSLSPTKTGVSSPLHF,TGTGCCAGCAGTTTAAGCCCTACTAAGACAGGGGTCAGTTCACCCCTCCACTTT
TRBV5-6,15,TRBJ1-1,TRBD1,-,CASSTPRTGATEAFF,TGTGCCAGCAGCACCCCTAGGACAGGGGCCACTGAAGCTTTCTTT
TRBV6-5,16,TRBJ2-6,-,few,CASSLGGRTGANVLTF,TGTGCCAGCAGTTTGGGGGGCCGGACTGGGGCCAACGTCCTGACTTTC
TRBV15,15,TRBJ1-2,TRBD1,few,CATSQHRQGAGGYTF,TGTGCCACCAGCCAACACCGACAGGGGGCCGGCGGCTACACCTTC
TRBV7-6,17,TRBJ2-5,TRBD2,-,CASSPRLVAGLQETQYF,TGTGCCAGCAGCCCTCGGTTGGTAGCGGGGCTGCAAGAGACCCAGTACTTC
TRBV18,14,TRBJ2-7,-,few,CASSPLGHTYEQYF,TGTGCCAGCTCACCACTGGGACACACCTACGAGCAGTACTTC
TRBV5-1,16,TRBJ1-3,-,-,CASSFDSMSSGNTIYF,TGCGCCAGCAGTTTCGACAGCATGAGCTCTGGAAACACCATATATTTT
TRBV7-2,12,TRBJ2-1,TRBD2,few,CASTGGYNEQFF,TGTGCCAGCACGGGGGGATACAATGAGCAGTTCTTC
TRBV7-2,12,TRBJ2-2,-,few,CASSQYTGELFF,TGTGCCAGCAGTCAATACACCGGGGAGCTGTTTTTT
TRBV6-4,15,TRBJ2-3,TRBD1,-,CASSPDRGSTDTQYF,TGTGCCAGCAGTCCCGACAGGGGAAGCACAGATACGCAGTATTTT
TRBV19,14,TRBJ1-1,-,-,CASKWGGSHTEAFF,TGTGCCAGTAAATGGGGCGGTTCCCACACTGAAGCTTTCTTT
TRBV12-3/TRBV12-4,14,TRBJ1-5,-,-,CASSLFGGNQPQHF,TGTGCCAGCAGTTTATTTGGGGGCAATCAGCCCCAGCATTTT
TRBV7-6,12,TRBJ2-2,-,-,CASSLVTGELFF,TGTGCCAGCAGCTTAGTCACCGGGGAGCTGTTTTTT
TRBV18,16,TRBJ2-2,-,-,CASSPFRGTDTGELFF,TGTGCCAGCTCACCATTCCGGGGGACAGACACCGGGGAGCTGTTTTTT
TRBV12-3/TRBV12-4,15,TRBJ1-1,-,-,CATADVTVRRYEAFF,TGTGCCACCGCCGATGTGACCGTTAGGCGTTATGAAGCTTTCTTT
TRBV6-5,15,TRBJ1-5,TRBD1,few,CASSEWTGGPQPQHF,TGTGCCAGCAGTGAATGGACAGGGGGCCCTCAGCCCCAGCATTTT
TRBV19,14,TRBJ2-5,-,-,CASSRGQGQETQYF,TGTGCCAGTAGTAGAGGGCAGGGGCAAGAGACCCAGTACTTC
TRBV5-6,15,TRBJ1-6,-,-,CASSLIPWTSFPLHF,TGTGCCAGCAGCTTGATCCCCTGGACGTCTTTCCCCCTCCACTTT
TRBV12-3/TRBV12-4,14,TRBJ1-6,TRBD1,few,CASSLTGGDSPLHF,TGTGCCAGCAGTCTCACAGGGGGTGATTCACCCCTCCACTTT
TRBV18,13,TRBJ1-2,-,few,CASSPGQNYGYTF,TGTGCCAGCTCACCAGGACAGAACTATGGCTACACCTTC
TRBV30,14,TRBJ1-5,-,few,CACSKGGSDQPQHF,TGTGCCTGCTCAAAGGGAGGGTCCGATCAGCCCCAGCATTTT
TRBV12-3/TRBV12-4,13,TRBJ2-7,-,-,CASSYGDHYEQYF,TGTGCCAGCAGTTATGGGGACCACTACGAGCAGTACTTC
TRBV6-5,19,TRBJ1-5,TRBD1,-,CASRPNTYRGGGSNQPQHF,TGTGCCAGCAGGCCGAACACCTACAGGGGAGGGGGTAGCAATCAGCCCCAGCATTTT
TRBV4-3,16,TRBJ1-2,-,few,CASSQDLQGKSYGYTF,TGCGCCAGCAGCCAAGATCTGCAGGGAAAGAGCTATGGCTACACCTTC